A single TCR beta chain is shown here with its context. No antigen is known for it. The data were obtained in a study of cytomegalovirus exposure and HLA in healthy donors. The overall study: Later analysis reported that the approximately 130 validation repertoires shared the platform of the 650 to 700 first-cohort repertoires. Study-level findings and limits: Generally TCR sequences proved uncommon, though certain public TCRs appeared in numerous donors.

The study drew the donors from its roughly 110-subject validation cohort, separate from the roughly 700-subject first cohort. Measured with immunoSEQ multiplex PCR; TCRdb has only the in-frame clones, and not every one. The table records 140,000 to 150,000 clones, less than 95% of them present only once. In germline, CDR1 is MNHEY, CDR2 SVGAGI. The germline V and J ends were trimmed by 6 bases and 5 bases, with 13 bases remaining between them. CDR3 length equals 13 residues. The source of this sequence is a man younger than 30 in good health and CMV-seropositive. Specimen: PBMCs. This chain connects TRBV6-5 to TRBJ1-2; a weak D match, TRBD1 (5 bases). The chain's CDR3 is CASSLGGGYGYTF. CDR3 DNA: TGTGCCAGCAGCCTCGGGGGGGGATATGGCTACACCTTC.